These T cell receptor beta chains were read from a single sample in a study of shared clonotypes between healthy human individuals. Profiled with immunoSEQ multiplex PCR; TCRdb holds only in-frame clones, not every one. The sample yields over 850,000 clones, around 82% seen once. Sequenced material: memory CD4+ T cells from PBMCs. The source is a man aged 18 to 29 in good health. Some clones in this sample may be carry-over from other donors' samples. CDR3s include the opening cysteine and the closing phenylalanine or tryptophan. D genes are given only for firm matches. Clone size, where shown, is once, few, many, or a class for clones that have expanded.

D | length | size | J | V | DNA | CDR3
TRBD2 | 17 | - | TRBJ2-3 | TRBV5-4 | TGTGCCAGCAGCTACCGCAGTATGGCTAGCGGGACAGATACGCAGTATTTT | CASSYRSMASGTDTQYF
TRBD1 | 16 | - | TRBJ1-1 | TRBV5-1 | TGCGCCAGCAGCCTACCAGGGGGAGGGGGCGAAACTGAAGCTTTCTTT | CASSLPGGGGETEAFF
- | 15 | - | TRBJ1-3 | TRBV28 | TGTGCCAGCGCCTGGGGGGGGGCGCGTGGAAACACCATATATTTT | CASAWGGARGNTIYF
- | 14 | - | TRBJ2-7 | TRBV28 | TGTGCCAGCAGTTTACCCGGGGCAGCCTACGAGCAGTACTTC | CASSLPGAAYEQYF
- | 13 | few | TRBJ2-2 | TRBV7-3 | TGTGCCAGCAGCTTACTCCCCCACGGGGAGCTGTTTTTT | CASSLLPHGELFF
- | 16 | - | TRBJ2-5 | TRBV5-1 | TGCGCCAGCAGCCGTTTCAACGCGGACCAACAAGAGACCCAGTACTTC | CASSRFNADQQETQYF
TRBD1 | 14 | many | TRBJ2-1 | TRBV2 | TGTGCCAGCAGTGGACAGGGGGCGGGAGTTGAGCAGTTCTTC | CASSGQGAGVEQFF
- | 13 | - | TRBJ1-2 | TRBV19 | TGTGCCAGTAGCCGGGACCCCAAAGCTAGCTACACCTTC | CASSRDPKASYTF
- | 15 | - | TRBJ1-1 | TRBV27 | TGTGCCAGCAGTTTAGCTAGTCAGACTCACACTGAAGCTTTCTTT | CASSLASQTHTEAFF
TRBD1 | 12 | - | TRBJ1-1 | TRBV5-1 | TGCGCCAGCAGCTCTGACAGGGAAGAAGCTTTCTTT | CASSSDREEAFF
- | 11 | - | TRBJ2-5 | TRBV30 | TGTGCTCGGGCTACCGTCGGCGCCCAGTACTTC | CARATVGAQYF
TRBD2 | 19 | - | TRBJ2-6 | TRBV7-3 | TGTGCCAGCAGTTCCAGCGGGACTAGCGGGAGGGCTGGGGCCAACGTCCTGACTTTC | CASSSSGTSGRAGANVLTF
- | 14 | - | TRBJ2-2 | TRBV5-8 | TGTGCCAGCAGCTCAGGGTTGAAGACCGGGGAGCTGTTTTTT | CASSSGLKTGELFF
TRBD1 | 16 | - | TRBJ2-3 | TRBV27 | TGTGCCAGCAGTTTGGACAGGGGATTTAGCACAGATACGCAGTATTTT | CASSLDRGFSTDTQYF
- | 13 | - | TRBJ2-7 | TRBV18 | TGTGCCAGCTCACCACCGACAACCTACGAGCAGTACTTC | CASSPPTTYEQYF
- | 13 | - | TRBJ1-2 | TRBV7-9 | TGTGCCAGCAGCTCCCCTATCGGCTATGGCTACACCTTC | CASSSPIGYGYTF
TRBD2 | 14 | - | TRBJ2-3 | TRBV18 | TGTGCCAGCTCACAACTAGCGAGCACAGATACGCAGTATTTT | CASSQLASTDTQYF
TRBD2 | 15 | - | TRBJ2-3 | TRBV6-6 | TGTGCCAGCAGTTTACTAGCGGGAGGTGGAGATACGCAGTATTTT | CASSLLAGGGDTQYF
- | 16 | - | TRBJ1-1 | TRBV28 | TGTGCCAGCAGTCTGGTCGCTGGAAGTGGGAACACTGAAGCTTTCTTT | CASSLVAGSGNTEAFF
- | 15 | once | TRBJ2-3 | TRBV29-1 | TGCAGCGTTGAAGATGGGGGCGGAGGCACAGATACGCAGTATTTT | CSVEDGGGGTDTQYF
- | 14 | - | TRBJ2-5 | TRBV6-1 | TGTGCCAGCAGTGCCGGAACCGGGGTTGAGACCCAGTACTTC | CASSAGTGVETQYF
- | 12 | - | TRBJ2-7 | TRBV28 | TGTGCCAGCCTCCGCAGGGCAAACGAGCAGTACTTC | CASLRRANEQYF
- | 13 | - | TRBJ2-7 | TRBV5-1 | TGCGCCAGCAGGATGGGGGCGTTTTACGAGCAGTACTTC | CASRMGAFYEQYF
TRBD1 | 12 | few | TRBJ2-1 | TRBV6-1 | TGTGCCAGCAGTGGGACAGGGCAGGAGCAGTTCTTC | CASSGTGQEQFF
TRBD1 | 15 | - | TRBJ2-7 | TRBV11-2 | TGTGCCAGCAGCTTAGATCGCGACAGGGGGTACGAGCAGTACTTC | CASSLDRDRGYEQYF
TRBD2 | 16 | - | TRBJ2-3 | TRBV5-8 | TGTGCCAGCAGTCGTCGCGGGAGGGCCACGTCAGATACGCAGTATTTT | CASSRRGRATSDTQYF
- | 14 | - | TRBJ2-7 | TRBV2 | TGTGCCAGCAGTGAATTTACAGGGGGGGACGAGCAGTACTTC | CASSEFTGGDEQYF
- | 14 | many | TRBJ2-1 | TRBV30 | TGTGCCTGGAGTTCTAGCCTCTCCTACAATGAGCAGTTCTTC | CAWSSSLSYNEQFF
- | 15 | many | TRBJ2-1 | TRBV4-2 | TGTGCCAGCAGCCAGGGGACTCATGGGCCCAATGAGCAGTTCTTC | CASSQGTHGPNEQFF
TRBD1 | 18 | - | TRBJ2-2 | TRBV9 | TGTGCCAGCAGCGGCTCCCAGGGACAGGGGGTGAACACCGGGGAGCTGTTTTTT | CASSGSQGQGVNTGELFF
- | 17 | - | TRBJ1-2 | TRBV28 | TGTGCCAGCACCCCCAGTCAGGGATGGTCCTCTAACTATGGCTACACCTTC | CASTPSQGWSSNYGYTF
TRBD1 | 14 | - | TRBJ1-2 | TRBV7-2 | TGTGCCAGCAGCTCCGGGACAGGGCAGCGTGGCTACACCTTC | CASSSGTGQRGYTF
TRBD2 | 17 | - | TRBJ2-1 | TRBV7-3 | TGTGCCAGCACCCCGGGACTAGCGGGAGCGGGGTACAATGAGCAGTTCTTC | CASTPGLAGAGYNEQFF
- | 13 | few | TRBJ1-1 | TRBV2 | TGTGCCAGCAGTGACTTCGAGAACACTGAAGCTTTCTTT | CASSDFENTEAFF
TRBD1 | 15 | - | TRBJ1-2 | TRBV7-2 | TGTGCCAGCAGCTTAAATACGGCAGGGGGTCATGGCTACACCTTC | CASSLNTAGGHGYTF
- | 14 | - | TRBJ1-2 | TRBV6-4 | TGTGCCAGCAGTGCTTATGGGACGGGAGAGGGCTACACCTTC | CASSAYGTGEGYTF
- | 11 | - | TRBJ1-1 | TRBV25-1 | TGTGCCAGCAGTGCGGGGTCTGGGGCTTTCTTT | CASSAGSGAFF
- | 15 | - | TRBJ2-7 | TRBV5-4 | TGTGCCAGCAGCCTCGGACACGGTCGCTCCTACGAGCAGTACTTC | CASSLGHGRSYEQYF
- | 15 | - | TRBJ1-3 | TRBV7-2 | TGTGCCAGCAGCTTAGGCGGGAGCTCTGGAAACACCATATATTTT | CASSLGGSSGNTIYF
TRBD1 | 14 | - | TRBJ1-4 | TRBV5-1 | TGCGCCAGCAGCTGGCAGGGGGGAACGCAAAAACTGTTTTTT | CASSWQGGTQKLFF
- | 13 | - | TRBJ1-2 | TRBV5-1 | TGCGCCAGCAGCTTCAAGGGGAGCTATGGCTACACCTTC | CASSFKGSYGYTF
- | 14 | few | TRBJ2-7 | TRBV23-1 | TGCGCCAGCAGTCACCTTAATCCTTACAGTTGGCAGTACTTC | CASSHLNPYSWQYF
TRBD1 | 11 | - | TRBJ1-5 | TRBV28 | TGTGCCAGCGGAAGAGGGACAGGGCAACATTTT | CASGRGTGQHF
TRBD1 | 15 | - | TRBJ2-7 | TRBV29-1 | TGCAGCGTGGGGACAGGAGCGAGGGGCGTCTACGAGCAGTACTTC | CSVGTGARGVYEQYF